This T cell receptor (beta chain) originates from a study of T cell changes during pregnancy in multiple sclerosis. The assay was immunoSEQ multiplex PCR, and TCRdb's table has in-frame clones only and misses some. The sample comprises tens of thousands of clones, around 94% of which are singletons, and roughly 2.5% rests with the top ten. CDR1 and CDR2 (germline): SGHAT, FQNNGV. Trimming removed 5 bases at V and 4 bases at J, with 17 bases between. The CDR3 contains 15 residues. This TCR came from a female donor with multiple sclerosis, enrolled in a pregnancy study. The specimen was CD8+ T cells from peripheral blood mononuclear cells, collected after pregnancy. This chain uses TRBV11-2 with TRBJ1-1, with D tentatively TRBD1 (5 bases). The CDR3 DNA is TGTGCCAGCAGCCCAACAGAGCCGGGGGGCACTGAAGCTTTCTTT. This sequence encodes CASSPTEPGGTEAFF.